What follows are 15 T cell receptor beta chains derived from one specimen sequenced in a study of CD8 T cells in Susac syndrome. When the RNA was reverse transcribed, random hexamers were used with an input of roughly 0.45 to 1 ug. One entry per CDR3 protein results from TCRdb running MiXCR on the immunoSEQ multiplex PCR reads. Of tens of thousands of distinct CDR3 sequences in the sample, around 94% were seen once. Sequenced input: CD8+ T cells from PBMCs. The receptors shown here come from a human donor in good health.

The V and J genes are TRBV24-1 and TRBJ1-2, with a possible D match to TRBD1 (5 bases). Germline V gene data show CDR1 as KGHDR and CDR2 as SFDVKD. The CDR3 has 12 amino acids. The ends were cut back, 0 bases at V and 7 bases at J, with 5 bases in the middle. Written as DNA, the CDR3 is TGTGCCACCAGTGATTTGCAGGGTGGCTACACCTTC. It specifies CATSDLQGGYTF.

CDR3 sequence: CSVEVWRISGNTIYF. CDR3 sequence (DNA): TGCAGCGTTGAAGTTTGGCGGATCTCTGGAAACACCATATATTTT. The chain carries TRBV29-1 and TRBJ1-3; no firm D call. With 1 base removed from V and 0 bases from J, the gap between germline ends came to 10 bases. CDR3 length: 15 amino acids. Germline V CDR1 and CDR2: SQVTM, ANQGSEA.

The chain uses TRBV3-1 and TRBJ2-2; D perhaps matches TRBD2 (5 bases). The V gene lost 4 bases and the J gene lost 0 bases, with 15 bases spanning the gap. CDR3 length: 17 amino acids. The germline V gene has CDR1 LGHDT and CDR2 YNNKEL (reference sequence). CDR3 in amino acids: CASSPRPAGTNTGELFF. In DNA form, the CDR3 reads TGTGCCAGCAGCCCGAGACCCGCCGGGACGAACACCGGGGAGCTGTTTTTT.

The chain employs TRBV7-6 and TRBJ2-3; D unresolved. Trimming pared 3 bases from V and 2 bases from J, leaving 12 bases between. The CDR3 spans 15 residues. CDR1 and CDR2 (germline): SGHVS, FNYEAQ. CDR3 loop: CASSFLRPPTDTQYF. The CDR3 DNA reads TGTGCCAGCAGCTTTCTCAGACCCCCCACAGATACGCAGTATTTT.

This clonotype has just one count. V gene TRBV6-2 or TRBV6-3 combines with J gene TRBJ2-1, with 10 bases lining up with TRBD1. The V gene end was trimmed by 10 bases and the J gene end by 9 bases; junction bases not matched to a gene: 6. Germline CDR1 and CDR2: MNHEY and SVGEGT. This CDR3 has 12 amino acids. The DNA for the CDR3 is TGTGCCACTGGACAGGGGGTTGGTGAGCAGTTCTTC. Its translation: CATGQGVGEQFF.

The chain combines TRBV9 with TRBJ1-2; possibly TRBD1 for D (6 bases). Deletions cut 0 bases from V and 3 bases from J, with 6 bases between. CDR3 length equals 13 residues. Germline CDR1 reads SGDLS; CDR2 reads YYNGEE. The CDR3 nucleotides read TGTGCCAGCAGCGTAGAGGGGGACTATGGCTACACCTTC. Translating gives CASSVEGDYGYTF. Full variable domain (outside the CDR3, taken from reference TRBV9 and TRBJ1-2): DSGVTQTPKHLITATGQRVTLRCSPRSGDLSVYWYQQSLDQGLQFLIQYYNGEERAKGNILERFSAQQFPDLHSELNLSSLELGDSALYFCASSVEGDYGYTFGSGTRLTVV.

This rearrangement joins TRBV7-9 to TRBJ2-3, with D hard to call. The germline V and J ends were trimmed by 3 bases and 3 bases, with 10 bases remaining between them. The germline V gene encodes CDR1 SEHNR and CDR2 FQNEAQ (reference sequence). CDR3 length: 14 amino acids. The DNA of the CDR3 is TGTGCCAGCAGCTTGGGCCACGGAACAGATACGCAGTATTTT. Translating it yields CASSLGHGTDTQYF.

This chain connects TRBV12-3 or TRBV12-4 to TRBJ2-1, with 7 bases identical to TRBD2. The CDR3 consists of 16 residues. Trimming removed 3 bases from V and 1 base from J; junction bases left unmatched: 6. CDR3: CASSFGVRGSYNEQFF. DNA for the CDR3: TGTGCCAGCAGTTTCGGGGTGCGGGGGTCCTACAATGAGCAGTTCTTC.

The rearrangement uses TRBV6-5 and TRBJ1-2; D is unclear. Germline V gene lookup returns CDR1 MNHEY and CDR2 SVGAGI. The CDR3 is 14 amino acids. Trimming pared 4 bases from V and 4 bases from J, leaving 13 bases between. The CDR3 DNA sequence: TGTGCCAGCAGTTTGTCGCGACGGTCCTATGGCTACACCTTC. Translation gives CASSLSRRSYGYTF.

This clonotype appeared once. The chain links TRBV27 to TRBJ1-1; D not certain. With 6 bases removed from V and 5 bases from J, the gap between germline ends came to 7 bases. The CDR3 contains 11 residues. Germline values: CDR1 MNHEY, CDR2 SMNVEV (reference sequence). For the CDR3, the DNA is TGTGCCAGCAGCCGTGGAACTGAAGCTTTCTTT. Amino acids: CASSRGTEAFF.

This chain joins TRBV29-1 and TRBJ1-5; a possible D gene is TRBD1 (5 bases). The CDR3 loop spans 13 amino acids. From germline, CDR1 is SQVTM and CDR2 ANQGSEA. Trimming shortened V by 7 bases and J by 3 bases, and 13 bases separated the two germline ends. This chain's CDR3 is CSGSTGYNQPQHF. DNA for the CDR3: TGCAGCGGGTCAACAGGCTACAATCAGCCCCAGCATTTT. Drawing the rest from reference TRBV29-1 and TRBJ1-5, the complete variable domain is SAVISQKPSRDICQRGTSLTIQCQVDSQVTMMFWYRQQPGQSLTLIATANQGSEATYESGFVIDKFPISRPNLTFSTLTVSNMSPEDSSIYLCSGSTGYNQPQHFGDGTRLSIL.

This chain links TRBV29-1 with TRBJ1-1; D remains unclear. The CDR3 has 13 amino acids. CDR1 and CDR2 from the germline V gene are SQVTM and ANQGSEA. Trimming stripped 2 bases from V and 8 bases from J, with 15 bases between. CDR3: CSVERASVSEAFF. The CDR3 DNA reads TGCAGCGTTGAAAGGGCCTCGGTGAGCGAAGCTTTCTTT.

The V and J genes are TRBV9 and TRBJ1-2; 7 positions agree with TRBD1. This CDR3 spans 13 amino acids. Germline loops: CDR1 SGDLS, CDR2 YYNGEE. V trimming: 4 bases; J trimming: 5 bases; junction bases outside the gene matches: 5. CDR3 loop: CASSRQGLYGYTF. In nucleotides, the CDR3 is TGTGCCAGCAGCCGACAGGGCCTATATGGCTACACCTTC.

This chain joins TRBV9 and TRBJ2-7, with TRBD1 matching over 8 bases. In germline, CDR1 is SGDLS, CDR2 YYNGEE. CDR3 length: 14 amino acids. V was clipped by 3 bases and J by 2 bases; unmatched bases: 4. This CDR3 is CASSDRDRPYEQYF. CDR3 coding DNA: TGTGCCAGCAGCGACCGGGACAGGCCCTACGAGCAGTACTTC.

This chain joins TRBV24-1 and TRBJ2-1, with 10 bases matching TRBD1. Trimming at V came to 4 bases and at J to 2 bases, leaving 7 bases not matched to a gene. The CDR3 has 17 residues. CDR1 is KGHDR and CDR2 is SFDVKD in the germline V gene. The CDR3 region has the DNA TGTGCCACCAGTGACATAGACAGGGGGCTTCCCTACAATGAGCAGTTCTTC. Translation gives CATSDIDRGLPYNEQFF.